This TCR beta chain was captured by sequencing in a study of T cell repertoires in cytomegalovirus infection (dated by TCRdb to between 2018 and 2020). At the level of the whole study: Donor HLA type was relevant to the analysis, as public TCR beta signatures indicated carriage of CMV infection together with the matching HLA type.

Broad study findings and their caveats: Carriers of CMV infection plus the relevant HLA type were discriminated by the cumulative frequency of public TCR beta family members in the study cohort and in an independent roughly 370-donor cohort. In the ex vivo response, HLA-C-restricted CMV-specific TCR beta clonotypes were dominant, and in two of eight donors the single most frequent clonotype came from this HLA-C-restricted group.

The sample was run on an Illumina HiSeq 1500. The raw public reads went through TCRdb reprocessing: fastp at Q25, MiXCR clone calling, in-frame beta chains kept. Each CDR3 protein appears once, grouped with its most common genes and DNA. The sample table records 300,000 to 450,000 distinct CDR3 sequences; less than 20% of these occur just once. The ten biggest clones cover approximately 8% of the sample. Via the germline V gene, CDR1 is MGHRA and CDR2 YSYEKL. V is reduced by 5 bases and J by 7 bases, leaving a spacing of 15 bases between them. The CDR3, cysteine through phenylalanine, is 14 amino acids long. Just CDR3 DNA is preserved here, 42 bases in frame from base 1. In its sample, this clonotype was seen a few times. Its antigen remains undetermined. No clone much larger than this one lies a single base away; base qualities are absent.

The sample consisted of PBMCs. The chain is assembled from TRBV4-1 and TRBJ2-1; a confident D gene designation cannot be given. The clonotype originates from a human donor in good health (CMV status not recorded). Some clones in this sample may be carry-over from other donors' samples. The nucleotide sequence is TGCGCCAGCAGCTTACTATTAGCTCTTAATGAGCAGTTCTTC. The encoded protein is CASSLLLALNEQFF.